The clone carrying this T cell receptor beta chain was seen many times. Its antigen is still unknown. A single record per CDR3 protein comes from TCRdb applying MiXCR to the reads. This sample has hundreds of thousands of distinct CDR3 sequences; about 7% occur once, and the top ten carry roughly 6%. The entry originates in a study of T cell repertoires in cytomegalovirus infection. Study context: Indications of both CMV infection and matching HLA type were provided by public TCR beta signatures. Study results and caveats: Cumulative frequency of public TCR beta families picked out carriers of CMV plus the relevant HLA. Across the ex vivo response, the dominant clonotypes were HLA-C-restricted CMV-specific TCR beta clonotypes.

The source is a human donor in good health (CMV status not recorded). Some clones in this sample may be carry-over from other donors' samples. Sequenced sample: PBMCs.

CDR3 nucleotides: TGTGCCAGCAGCCAAGATAGACCAGATACGCAGTATTTT. Its protein is CASSQDRPDTQYF. V is TRBV14 and J is TRBJ2-3; the D is unclear. Germline-derived CDR1 and CDR2 are SGHDN and FVKESK. The CDR3 is 13 amino acids. V shed 0 bases and J shed 4 bases, with 5 bases lying between them. Full variable domain (remainder filled in from reference TRBV14 and TRBJ2-3): EAGVTQFPSHSVIEKGQTVTLRCDPISGHDNLYWYRRVMGKEIKFLLHFVKESKQDESGMPNNRFLAERTGGTYSTLKVQPAELEDSGVYFCASSQDRPDTQYFGPGTRLTVL.